Below, one TCR beta chain is given with its context. What it recognizes is unknown. This PCR relied on a set of 60 Vbeta primers and 13 Jbeta primers. Profiling relied on immunoSEQ multiplex PCR, and the TCRdb table lists in-frame clones only, not all of them. The table includes around 160,000 clones, 80% to 85% detected once. After removal of 1 base from V and 10 bases from J, the junction contained 8 bases not matched to a gene. Germline values: CDR1 LGHNA, CDR2 YNFKEQ. The CDR3 is made up of 16 amino acids. Participants comprised healthy donors of bone marrow. This sample was included in a study of cytomegalovirus exposure and HLA in healthy donors. Whole-study findings and limits: Most CMV-associated TCR beta chains appeared HLA-restricted in a later analysis. As confirmed in vitro, a few CMV-associated chains were specific for CMV antigens.

Source material: PBMCs. This clonotype was sampled from a young woman in good health and CMV-seronegative. The chain employs TRBV4-2 and TRBJ2-1, with TRBD2 matching over 12 bases. The CDR3 is CASSQAPTSGGREQFF. The CDR3 nucleotides are TGTGCCAGCAGCCAAGCCCCGACTAGCGGGGGTCGGGAGCAGTTCTTC.